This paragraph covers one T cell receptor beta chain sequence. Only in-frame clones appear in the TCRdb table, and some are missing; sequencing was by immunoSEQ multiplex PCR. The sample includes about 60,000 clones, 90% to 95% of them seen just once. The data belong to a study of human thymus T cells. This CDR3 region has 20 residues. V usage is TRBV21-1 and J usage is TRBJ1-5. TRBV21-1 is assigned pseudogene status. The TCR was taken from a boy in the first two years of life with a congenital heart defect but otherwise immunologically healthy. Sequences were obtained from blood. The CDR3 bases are TGTGCCAGCAGCAAAGCGCCCCACGGACCCGGCGGGGGGGAGGATCAGCCCCAGCATTTT. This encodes CASSKAPHGPGGGEDQPQHF.